These 13 T cell receptor beta chains were all obtained from the same sample, sequenced in a study of cytomegalovirus exposure and HLA in healthy donors. The PCR used 60 Vbeta and 13 Jbeta primers. Produced via immunoSEQ multiplex PCR; TCRdb's table is partial and in-frame only. Among fewer than 55,000 clones listed, approximately 70% were seen once. The source material was PBMCs. The receptors were gathered from a woman aged 45-65 years in good health and CMV-seropositive.

The chain combines TRBV7-9 with TRBJ2-5; D not certain. Germline CDR1 is SEHNR and CDR2 is FQNEAQ (reference sequence). V lost 1 base and J lost 6, with 15 bases in between. CDR3 size: 15 residues. This CDR3 reads CASSLDAAYLQTQYF. CDR3 DNA: TGTGCCAGCAGCTTAGATGCGGCCTACCTTCAGACCCAGTACTTC.

A few counts support this clone. The chain is built from TRBV10-2 and TRBJ2-3; D is ambiguous. The ends were cut back, 2 bases at V and 6 bases at J, with 9 bases in the middle. The CDR3 is 13 amino acids. Germline V gives CDR1 WSHSY, CDR2 SAAADI. CDR3 nucleotides: TGCGCCAGCAGTGAGGGTCCTGCGGATACGCAGTATTTT. It yields the protein CASSEGPADTQYF.

A single count supports this clone. The chain couples TRBV7-8 to TRBJ2-3; tentatively, D is TRBD2 (7 bases). Germline-derived CDR1 and CDR2 are SGHVS and FQNEAQ. The CDR3 spans 13 residues. Trimming removed 5 bases from V and 5 bases from J, with 11 bases in between. The chain's CDR3 is CASSGGGGDTQYF. The CDR3 DNA is TGTGCCAGCAGCGGGGGCGGGGGAGATACGCAGTATTTT. Combining the CDR3 with reference TRBV7-8 and TRBJ2-3 gives the whole variable domain GAGVSQSPRYKVAKRGQDVALRCDPISGHVSLFWYQQALGQGPEFLTYFQNEAQLDKSGLPSDRFFAERPEGSVSTLKIQRTQQEDSAVYLCASSGGGGDTQYFGPGTRLTVL.

This chain joins TRBV5-4 and TRBJ1-4, with 7 nucleotides matching TRBD1. This CDR3 has 14 amino acids. The germline V gene encodes CDR1 SGHNT and CDR2 YYREEE (reference sequence). With 0 bases clipped from V and 7 bases from J, the junction kept 3 bases outside the gene matches. The CDR3 is CASSLDRGSEKLFF. The DNA for the CDR3 is TGTGCCAGCAGCTTGGACAGGGGTAGTGAAAAACTGTTTTTT.

This clone was counted between two and nine times. The rearrangement joins TRBV19 to TRBJ2-2, with 10 bases aligning to TRBD2. This CDR3 comprises 17 residues. Trimming took 3 bases from V and 4 from J; bases not matched to a gene: 8. Germline loops: CDR1 LNHDA, CDR2 SQIVND (reference sequence). CDR3 sequence reads: CASSMGLAGASTGELFF. In nucleotides, the CDR3 is TGTGCCAGTAGTATGGGGCTAGCGGGAGCAAGCACCGGGGAGCTGTTTTTT. The full variable domain, rest sourced from reference TRBV19 and TRBJ2-2, is DGGITQSPKYLFRKEGQNVTLSCEQNLNHDAMYWYRQDPGQGLRLIYYSQIVNDFQKGDIAEGYSVSREKKESFPLTVTSAQKNPTAFYLCASSMGLAGASTGELFFGEGSRLTVL.

V usage is TRBV13 and J usage is TRBJ2-2; tentatively, D is TRBD2 (5 bases). Germline CDR1 is PRHDT and CDR2 is FYEKMQ (reference sequence). V was trimmed by 4 bases and J by 5 bases, leaving 14 bases between them. This CDR3 region has 15 residues. CDR3 sequence: CASSSRDRWTGELFF. The CDR3 DNA follows: TGTGCCAGCAGCTCCCGGGATCGGTGGACCGGGGAGCTGTTTTTT. The variable domain in full, completed from reference TRBV13 and TRBJ2-2, reads AAGVIQSPRHLIKEKRETATLKCYPIPRHDTVYWYQQGPGQDPQFLISFYEKMQSDKGSIPDRFSAQQFSDYHSELNMSSLELGDSALYFCASSSRDRWTGELFFGEGSRLTVL.

V and J are TRBV29-1 and TRBJ2-3; 8 bases align to TRBD2. CDR1 is SQVTM, CDR2 ANQGSEA, per germline. Trimming removed 3 bases from V and 2 bases from J; junction bases left unmatched: 13. The CDR3 sequence is 17 residues long. CDR3 sequence reads: CSVEKASGWGTTDTQYF. DNA for the CDR3: TGCAGCGTTGAGAAGGCTAGCGGGTGGGGGACCACAGATACGCAGTATTTT.

The chain employs TRBV6-1 and TRBJ2-7; D possibly corresponds to TRBD2 (6 bases). V dropped 6 bases and J dropped 4 bases, with 16 bases sitting between them. This CDR3 is 14 amino acids long. Germline CDR1 MNHNS, CDR2 SASEGT. In DNA, the CDR3 is TGTGCCAGCAGCGAGCCTTTCCGGGGGTACGAGCAGTACTTC. This encodes CASSEPFRGYEQYF.

The rearrangement joins TRBV5-1 to TRBJ2-5, with 10 bases that match TRBD2. CDR1 and CDR2 from the germline V gene are SGHRS and YFSETQ. This CDR3 spans 16 amino acids. J was trimmed by 0 bases and V by 4 bases; bases with no gene match: 6. CDR3 residues: CASSIGLAAYQETQYF. The CDR3 DNA reads TGCGCCAGCAGCATTGGACTAGCGGCGTACCAAGAGACCCAGTACTTC.

This sequence joins TRBV18 and TRBJ2-1, with D perhaps matching TRBD1 (6 bases). V was clipped by 0 bases and J by 5 bases, with 14 bases between them. Germline V gene lookup returns CDR1 KGHSH and CDR2 LQKENI. CDR3 length equals 16 residues. CDR3 nucleotides: TGTGCCAGCTCACCACCTCCTCAGGGGTTAAACAATGAGCAGTTCTTC. The encoded protein is CASSPPPQGLNNEQFF.

The chain is built from TRBV4-3 and TRBJ1-2; tentatively, D is TRBD1 (6 bases). V lost 3 bases and J 9 bases, leaving 11 bases between the germline ends. CDR1 and CDR2 (germline): LGHNA, YSLEER. This CDR3 comprises 12 residues. The CDR3 here is CASSHLQGSYTF. The CDR3 nucleotides are TGCGCCAGCAGCCACTTACAGGGTAGCTACACCTTC.

This clone was picked up a small number of times. V and J are TRBV28 and TRBJ1-1, with D possibly being TRBD1 (6 bases). The V end was cut by 3 bases, the J end by 1 base, with 9 bases between. The CDR3 consists of 14 residues. Germline V CDR1 and CDR2: MDHEN, SYDVKM. The CDR3 sequence is CASSFGGANTEAFF. In DNA, the CDR3 is TGTGCCAGCAGTTTTGGGGGGGCGAACACTGAAGCTTTCTTT.

V and J are TRBV15 and TRBJ1-5; 7 nucleotides match TRBD1. Unmatched junction bases numbered 7, after V lost 2 bases and J lost 6 bases. The CDR3 has 15 residues. The germline CDR1 and CDR2 sequences are LNHNV and YYDKDF (reference sequence). CDR3 protein: CATSRIQGEGQPQHF. The CDR3 DNA sequence: TGTGCCACCAGCAGAATTCAGGGGGAAGGTCAGCCCCAGCATTTT.